These 13 T cell receptor beta chains came from one sample sequenced in a study of T-cell memory formation after mild COVID-19. TCRdb reprocessed the 5' RACE reads with MiXCR, giving one entry per CDR3 protein. Found here are around 390,000 distinct CDR3 sequences, around a sixth of them singletons; the top ten hold 20% to 25%. Sequencing used PBMCs or a T cell subset sorted from them (not recorded which). These receptors came from a man younger than 35 who had mild COVID-19 (a few samples of this study predate the infection). Cell type and time point are not known.

In this sample, this clonotype turned up a few times. V and J are TRBV5-1 and TRBJ2-1; D uncertain. The CDR3 spans 15 residues. Germline-derived CDR1 and CDR2 are SGHRS and YFSETQ. Trimming removed 1 base at V and 0 bases at J, with 8 bases between. For the CDR3, the DNA is TGCGCCAGCAGCTTGTTGGGCTACTCCTACAATGAGCAGTTCTTC. Translating gives CASSLLGYSYNEQFF.

This clonotype was observed a few times. The chain combines TRBV20-1 with TRBJ2-7, with D perhaps matching TRBD2 (6 bases). V gave up 0 bases and J gave up 3 bases, with 15 bases separating them. CDR3 size: 15 residues. CDR1 DFQATT and CDR2 SNEGSKA come from the germline V gene (reference sequence). CDR3 region: CSARDLRGLSYEQYF. The CDR3, as DNA: TGCAGTGCTAGAGATCTGAGGGGACTGAGCTACGAGCAGTACTTC.

This clonotype was counted between two and nine times. The V call is TRBV4-3, the J call TRBJ1-4, with D perhaps TRBD1 (5 bases). The CDR3 loop spans 16 amino acids. CDR1 is LGHNA, CDR2 YSLEER, per germline. Trimming took off 1 base at V and 7 bases at J, with 16 bases between the two ends. The CDR3 reads CASSQGRAGTAEKLFF. CDR3 sequence (DNA): TGCGCCAGCAGCCAAGGAAGGGCAGGGACGGCTGAAAAACTGTTTTTT.

Many counts were recorded for this clonotype. The V call is TRBV5-6, the J call TRBJ2-5; D is undetermined. Trimming took 5 bases from V and 2 from J, leaving 13 bases between them. CDR3 length: 14 amino acids. Germline CDR1 and CDR2: SGHDT and YYEEEE. As DNA, the CDR3 is TGTGCCAGCAGATCTTGGAATCAACAAGAGACCCAGTACTTC. This translates into CASRSWNQQETQYF.

CDR3 nucleotide sequence: TGTGCCACCAGCAGGGTCAGGGGCTCCTACGAGCAGTACTTC. Its translation: CATSRVRGSYEQYF. The chain uses TRBV15 and TRBJ2-7, with D maybe TRBD1 (6 bases). V lost 3 bases to trimming and J lost 0 bases, with 9 bases between them. The CDR3 has 14 residues. CDR1 is LNHNV, CDR2 YYDKDF, per germline (reference sequence).

This clonotype was recorded a few times. The chain employs TRBV5-1 and TRBJ1-1, with D possibly TRBD1 on 5 matching bases. There are 16 residues in the CDR3. Germline V gene data show CDR1 as SGHRS and CDR2 as YFSETQ. V lost 0 bases, J lost 3 bases, and 15 bases lay in between. Here the CDR3 DNA reads TGCGCCAGCAGCTTGGGCCCCGGCGAGGGGCACACTGAAGCTTTCTTT. This gives the protein CASSLGPGEGHTEAFF.

This clonotype was recorded a few times. The chain recombines TRBV5-1 with TRBJ2-3, with 7 bases aligning to TRBD1. This CDR3 has 15 residues. Germline lookup yields CDR1 SGHRS and CDR2 YFSETQ. With V trimmed by 0 bases and J by 6 bases, 7 bases remained unmatched. The CDR3 nucleotides are TGCGCCAGCAGCTTGGAAGACAGGGTCGGGGATACGCAGTATTTT. This encodes CASSLEDRVGDTQYF.

This clonotype was counted a single time. CDR3 amino acids: CASSDPGMMNTEAFF. In DNA form, the CDR3 reads TGCGCCAGCAGTGACCCCGGGATGATGAACACTGAAGCTTTCTTT. The chain combines TRBV10-2 with TRBJ1-1, with D uncertain. V was shortened by 3 bases and J by 0 bases, with 11 bases between the two germline ends. This CDR3 contains 15 residues. Looked up from germline, CDR1 is WSHSY and CDR2 is SAAADI.

This clonotype appeared a few times. The chain links TRBV12-3 or TRBV12-4 to TRBJ1-6, with D unresolved. This CDR3 comprises 17 residues. The V gene lost 6 bases and the J gene lost 6 bases, with 21 bases spanning the gap. The CDR3 loop is CASRPRRSRGGNSPLHF. Written as DNA, the CDR3 is TGTGCCAGCAGACCCCGTAGGAGTCGAGGCGGTAATTCACCCCTCCACTTT.

The rearrangement links TRBV6-2 or TRBV6-3 to TRBJ2-7, with D tentatively TRBD2 (6 bases). From germline, CDR1 is MNHEY and CDR2 SVGEGT. V was pared by 6 bases and J by 3 bases, with 12 bases between. CDR3 length equals 13 residues. The CDR3 reads CASRSPGVYEQYF. The CDR3 DNA follows: TGTGCCAGCAGGTCCCCGGGGGTCTACGAGCAGTACTTC.

There are a few counts of this clonotype. The V and J genes are TRBV7-7 and TRBJ2-2; D unclear. The V gene lost 5 bases and the J gene lost 7 bases, with 11 bases spanning the gap. From germline, CDR1 is SSHAT and CDR2 FNYEAQ (reference sequence). The CDR3 is made up of 13 amino acids. This CDR3 reads CASSHAFSGELFF. The CDR3 DNA follows: TGTGCCAGCAGCCACGCGTTTAGCGGGGAGCTGTTTTTT.

This clonotype was recorded a few times. The genes are TRBV15 and TRBJ1-2, with D possibly being TRBD1 (6 bases). The ends were cut back, 5 bases at V and 0 bases at J, with 22 bases in the middle. This CDR3 is built from 18 residues. Germline-derived CDR1 and CDR2 are LNHNV and YYDKDF (reference sequence). CDR3 amino acids: CATSPIYWTARANYGYTF. In DNA form, the CDR3 reads TGTGCCACCAGCCCAATATATTGGACAGCAAGAGCTAACTATGGCTACACCTTC. Using reference TRBV15 and TRBJ1-2 for the parts outside the CDR3, the full variable domain is DAMVIQNPRYQVTQFGKPVTLSCSQTLNHNVMYWYQQKSSQAPKLLFHYYDKDFNNEADTPDNFQSRRPNTSFCFLDIRSPGLGDTAMYLCATSPIYWTARANYGYTFGSGTRLTVV.

This rearrangement joins TRBV19 to TRBJ2-2; 9 bases map to TRBD1. V was pared by 5 bases and J by 5 bases, with 6 bases of the junction left unmatched. CDR3 length equals 15 residues. Germline assignment: CDR1 LNHDA and CDR2 SQIVND (reference sequence). The CDR3: CASSFGTGITGELFF. The DNA for the CDR3 is TGTGCCAGTAGTTTCGGGACAGGGATAACCGGGGAGCTGTTTTTT.